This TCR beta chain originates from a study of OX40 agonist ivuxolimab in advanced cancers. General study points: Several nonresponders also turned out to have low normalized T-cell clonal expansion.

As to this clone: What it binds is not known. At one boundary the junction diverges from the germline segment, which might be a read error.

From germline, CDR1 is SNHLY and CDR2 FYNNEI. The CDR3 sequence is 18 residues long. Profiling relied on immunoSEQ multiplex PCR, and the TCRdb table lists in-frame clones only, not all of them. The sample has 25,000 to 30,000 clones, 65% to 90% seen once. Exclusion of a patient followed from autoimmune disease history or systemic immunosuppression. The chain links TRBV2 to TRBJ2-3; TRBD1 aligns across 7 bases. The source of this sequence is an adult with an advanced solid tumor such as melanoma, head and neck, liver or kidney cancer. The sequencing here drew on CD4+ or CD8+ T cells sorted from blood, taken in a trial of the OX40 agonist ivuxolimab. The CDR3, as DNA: TGTGCCGGCAGTGAAGTTCGGGACAGCATGACAGACACAGATACGCAGTATTTT. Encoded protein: CAGSEVRDSMTDTDTQYF.